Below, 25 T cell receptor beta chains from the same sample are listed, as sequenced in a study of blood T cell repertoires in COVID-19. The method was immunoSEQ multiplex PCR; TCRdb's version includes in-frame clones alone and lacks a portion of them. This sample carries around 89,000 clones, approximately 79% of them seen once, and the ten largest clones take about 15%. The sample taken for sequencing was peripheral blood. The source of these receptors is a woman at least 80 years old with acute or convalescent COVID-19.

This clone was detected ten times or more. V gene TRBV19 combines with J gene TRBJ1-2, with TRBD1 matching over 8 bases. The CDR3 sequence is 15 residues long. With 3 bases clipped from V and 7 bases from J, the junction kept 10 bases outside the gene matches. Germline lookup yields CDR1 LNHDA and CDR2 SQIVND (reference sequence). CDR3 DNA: TGTGCCAGTAGTATCGATGGGGGACAGGTCAGTGGCTACACCTTC. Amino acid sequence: CASSIDGGQVSGYTF. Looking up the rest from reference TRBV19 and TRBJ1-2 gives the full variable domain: DGGITQSPKYLFRKEGQNVTLSCEQNLNHDAMYWYRQDPGQGLRLIYYSQIVNDFQKGDIAEGYSVSREKKESFPLTVTSAQKNPTAFYLCASSIDGGQVSGYTFGSGTRLTVV.

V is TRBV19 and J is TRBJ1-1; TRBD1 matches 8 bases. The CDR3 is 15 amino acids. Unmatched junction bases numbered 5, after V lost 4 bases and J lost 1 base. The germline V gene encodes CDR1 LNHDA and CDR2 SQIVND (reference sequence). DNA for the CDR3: TGTGCCAGTAGTACTACCGGGACAGGGAACACTGAAGCTTTCTTT. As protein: CASSTTGTGNTEAFF.

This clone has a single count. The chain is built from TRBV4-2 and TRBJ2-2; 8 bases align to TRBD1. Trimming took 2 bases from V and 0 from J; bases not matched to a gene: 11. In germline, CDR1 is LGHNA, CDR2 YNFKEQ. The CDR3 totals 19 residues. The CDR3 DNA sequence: TGTGCCAGCAGCCAACAAGGGACAGGCGGTTTCTCGAACACCGGGGAGCTGTTTTTT. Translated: CASSQQGTGGFSNTGELFF.

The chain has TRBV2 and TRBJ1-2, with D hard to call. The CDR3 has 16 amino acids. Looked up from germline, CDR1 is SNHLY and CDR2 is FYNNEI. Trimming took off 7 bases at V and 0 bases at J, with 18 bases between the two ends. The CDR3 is CASTLGVGSSNYGYTF. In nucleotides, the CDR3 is TGTGCCAGCACCCTCGGGGTGGGGAGCTCTAACTATGGCTACACCTTC.

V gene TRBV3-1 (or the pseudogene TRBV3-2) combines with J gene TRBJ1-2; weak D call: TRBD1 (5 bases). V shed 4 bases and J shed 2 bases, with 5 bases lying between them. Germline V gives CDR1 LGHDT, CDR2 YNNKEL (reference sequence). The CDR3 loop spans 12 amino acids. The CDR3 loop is CASSPGNYGYTF. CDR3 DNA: TGTGCCAGCAGCCCAGGGAACTATGGCTACACCTTC.

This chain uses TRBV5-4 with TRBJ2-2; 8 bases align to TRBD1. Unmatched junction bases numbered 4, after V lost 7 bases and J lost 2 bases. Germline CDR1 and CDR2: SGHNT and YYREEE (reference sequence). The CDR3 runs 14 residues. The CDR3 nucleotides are TGTGCCAGCCAACAGGGGGGTAACACCGGGGAGCTGTTTTTT. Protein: CASQQGGNTGELFF.

The CDR3 DNA reads TGTGCCGGGGGCACTTTGGGGGGCTACACCTTC. Amino acids: CAGGTLGGYTF. The chain links TRBV2 to TRBJ1-2; a weak D match, TRBD1 (6 bases). Trimming removed 11 bases at V and 8 bases at J, with 15 bases between. Germline CDR1 is SNHLY and CDR2 is FYNNEI. The CDR3 covers 11 residues.

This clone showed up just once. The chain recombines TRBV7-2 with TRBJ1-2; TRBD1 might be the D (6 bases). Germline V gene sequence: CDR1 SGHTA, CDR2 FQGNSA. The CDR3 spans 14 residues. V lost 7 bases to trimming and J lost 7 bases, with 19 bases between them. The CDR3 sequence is CASTFDLGGLGYTF. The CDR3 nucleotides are TGTGCCAGCACCTTCGACCTCGGGGGGCTTGGCTACACCTTC.

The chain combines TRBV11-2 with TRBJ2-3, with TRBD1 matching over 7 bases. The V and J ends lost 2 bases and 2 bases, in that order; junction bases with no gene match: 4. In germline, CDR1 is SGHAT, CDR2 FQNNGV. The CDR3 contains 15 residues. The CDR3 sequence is CASSLSGQYTDTQYF. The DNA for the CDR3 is TGTGCCAGCAGCTTATCGGGACAGTACACAGATACGCAGTATTTT.

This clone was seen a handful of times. The CDR3 DNA is TGTGCCAGCAGCCTAACTTTGGGCCGCAACACTGAAGCTTTCTTT. Its protein product is CASSLTLGRNTEAFF. V gene TRBV7-8 combines with J gene TRBJ1-1; no clear D. The germline V gene has CDR1 SGHVS and CDR2 FQNEAQ. V was clipped by 5 bases and J by 2 bases, with 15 bases between them. This CDR3 has 15 amino acids.

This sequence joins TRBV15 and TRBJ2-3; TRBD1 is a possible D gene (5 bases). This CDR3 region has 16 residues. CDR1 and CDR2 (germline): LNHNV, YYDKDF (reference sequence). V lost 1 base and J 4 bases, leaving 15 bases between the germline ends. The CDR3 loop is CATSRGFGQGADTQYF. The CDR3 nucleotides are TGTGCCACCAGCAGAGGATTTGGGCAGGGCGCAGATACGCAGTATTTT. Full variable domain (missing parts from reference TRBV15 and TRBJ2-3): DAMVIQNPRYQVTQFGKPVTLSCSQTLNHNVMYWYQQKSSQAPKLLFHYYDKDFNNEADTPDNFQSRRPNTSFCFLDIRSPGLGDTAMYLCATSRGFGQGADTQYFGPGTRLTVL.

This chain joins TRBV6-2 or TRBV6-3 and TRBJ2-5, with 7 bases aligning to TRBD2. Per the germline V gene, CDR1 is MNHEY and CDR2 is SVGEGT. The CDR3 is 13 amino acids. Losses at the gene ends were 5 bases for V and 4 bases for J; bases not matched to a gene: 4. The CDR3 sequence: CASSPTGGETQYF. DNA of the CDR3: TGTGCCAGCAGTCCCACGGGGGGAGAGACCCAGTACTTC.

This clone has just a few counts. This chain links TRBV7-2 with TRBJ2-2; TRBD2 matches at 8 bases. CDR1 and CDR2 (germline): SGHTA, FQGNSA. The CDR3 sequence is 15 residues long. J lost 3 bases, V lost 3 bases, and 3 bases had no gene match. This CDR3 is CASSFLRGDTGELFF. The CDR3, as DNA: TGTGCCAGCAGCTTCCTGCGGGGGGACACCGGGGAGCTGTTTTTT.

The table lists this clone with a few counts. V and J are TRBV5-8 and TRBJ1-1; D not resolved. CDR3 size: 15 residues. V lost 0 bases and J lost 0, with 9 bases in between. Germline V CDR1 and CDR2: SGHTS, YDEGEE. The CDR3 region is CASSLAEVMNTEAFF. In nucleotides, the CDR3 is TGTGCCAGCAGCTTGGCCGAGGTCATGAACACTGAAGCTTTCTTT.

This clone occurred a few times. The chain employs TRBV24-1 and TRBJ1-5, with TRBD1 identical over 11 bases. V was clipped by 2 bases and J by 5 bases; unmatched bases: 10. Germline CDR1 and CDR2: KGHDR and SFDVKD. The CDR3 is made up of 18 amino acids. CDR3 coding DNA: TGTGCCACCAGTGATTATATAAGGGACAGGGGGGGGGATCAGCCCCAGCATTTT. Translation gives CATSDYIRDRGGDQPQHF.

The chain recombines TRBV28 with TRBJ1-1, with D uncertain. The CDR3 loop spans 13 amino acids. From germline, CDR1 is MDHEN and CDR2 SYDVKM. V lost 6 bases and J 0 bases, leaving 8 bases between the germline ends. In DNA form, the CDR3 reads TGTGCCAGCAGCCCGTATATGAACACTGAAGCTTTCTTT. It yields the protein CASSPYMNTEAFF.

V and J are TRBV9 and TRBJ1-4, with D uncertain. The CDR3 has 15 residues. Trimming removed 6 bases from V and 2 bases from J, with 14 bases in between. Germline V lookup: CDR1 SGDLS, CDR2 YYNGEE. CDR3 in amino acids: CASTIGGQTNEKLFF. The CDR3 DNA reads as TGTGCCAGCACGATCGGAGGGCAGACTAATGAAAAACTGTTTTTT.

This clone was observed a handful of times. The CDR3 coding sequence is TGTGCCAGTAGTAATCCCTCCCCGGGCAGGGGGTTGAGTGAGCCCCAGCATTTT. Its protein is CASSNPSPGRGLSEPQHF. This chain uses TRBV19 with TRBJ1-5; 7 positions match TRBD1. CDR1 and CDR2 from the germline V gene are LNHDA and SQIVND (reference sequence). V dropped 4 bases and J dropped 8; count of bases not matched to a gene: 20. The CDR3 loop spans 18 amino acids.

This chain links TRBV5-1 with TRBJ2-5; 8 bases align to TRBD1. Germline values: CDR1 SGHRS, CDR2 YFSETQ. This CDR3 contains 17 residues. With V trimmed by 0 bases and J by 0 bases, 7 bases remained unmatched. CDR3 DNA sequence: TGCGCCAGCAGCTTGGGTGTGACAGGGGCTCACCAAGAGACCCAGTACTTC. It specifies CASSLGVTGAHQETQYF.

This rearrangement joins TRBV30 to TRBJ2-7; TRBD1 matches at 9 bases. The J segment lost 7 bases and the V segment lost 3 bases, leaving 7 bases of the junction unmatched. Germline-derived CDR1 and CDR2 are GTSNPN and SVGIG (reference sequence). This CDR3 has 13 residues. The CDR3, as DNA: TGTGCCTGGAGCTCAAACAGGGGGCGGGAGCAGTACTTC. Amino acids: CAWSSNRGREQYF.

CDR3 sequence (DNA): TGCAGCGCCGGACTAGTTGGCGGGGAGCTGTTTTTT. Its protein is CSAGLVGGELFF. The chain uses TRBV29-1 and TRBJ2-2, with 7 bases identical to TRBD2. The germline V gene encodes CDR1 SQVTM and CDR2 ANQGSEA. The V and J ends lost 7 bases and 7 bases, in that order; junction bases with no gene match: 6. This CDR3 spans 12 amino acids.

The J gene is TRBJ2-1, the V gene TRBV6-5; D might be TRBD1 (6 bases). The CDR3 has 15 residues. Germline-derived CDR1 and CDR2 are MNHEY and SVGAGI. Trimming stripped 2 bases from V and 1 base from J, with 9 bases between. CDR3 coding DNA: TGTGCCAGCAGTTACGGGGGCAGTTCCTACAATGAGCAGTTCTTC. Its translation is CASSYGGSSYNEQFF.

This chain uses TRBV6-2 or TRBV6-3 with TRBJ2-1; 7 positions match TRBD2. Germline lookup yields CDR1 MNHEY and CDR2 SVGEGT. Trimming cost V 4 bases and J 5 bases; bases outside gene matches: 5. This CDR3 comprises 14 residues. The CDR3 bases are TGTGCCAGCAGTTCCCAACTAGCGAACAATGAGCAGTTCTTC. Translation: CASSSQLANNEQFF.

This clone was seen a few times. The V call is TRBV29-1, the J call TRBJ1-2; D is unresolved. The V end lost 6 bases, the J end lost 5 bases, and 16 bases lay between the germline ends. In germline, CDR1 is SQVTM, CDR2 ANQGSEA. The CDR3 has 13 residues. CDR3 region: CSVTDMGGYGYTF. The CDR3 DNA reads TGCAGCGTCACTGACATGGGTGGTTATGGCTACACCTTC.

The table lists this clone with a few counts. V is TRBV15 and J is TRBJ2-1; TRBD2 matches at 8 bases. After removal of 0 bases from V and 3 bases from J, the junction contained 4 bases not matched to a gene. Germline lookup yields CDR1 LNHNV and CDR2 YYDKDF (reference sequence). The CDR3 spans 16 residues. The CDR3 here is CATSRDRGGHYNEQFF. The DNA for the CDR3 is TGTGCCACCAGCAGAGATCGGGGGGGGCACTACAATGAGCAGTTCTTC.